This entry describes one T cell receptor (beta chain). Its target is unknown. At the Johns Hopkins FTIC core, DNA taken from cultured CD4+ T cells was sequenced by way of the Oncomine TCR Beta short-read assay. TCRdb ran MiXCR on the PCR reads and lists one entry per CDR3 protein. The repertoire holds about 17,000 distinct CDR3 sequences, with around 56% as singletons. The J segment lost 7 bases and the V segment lost 6 bases, leaving 6 bases of the junction unmatched. CDR1 is MNHEY and CDR2 is SMNVEV in the germline V gene (reference sequence). The CDR3 is 14 residues long. Treatment specified: approximately 11-day PBMC culture with coronavirus spike peptide pools or control peptides (ViraFEST assay). Each of days 3 and 7 saw half the medium replaced by fresh IL-2 medium. The record originates from a study of vaccination and CD4 T cells after COVID-19. Across the whole study: Six males and four females, two Hispanic, made up the convalescents. SARS-CoV-2, HCoV-NL63, HCoV-OC43 and HCoV-229E supplied the overlapping spike peptides used to stimulate cells. Study conclusions and caveats: 304 of 307 vaccine-specific clones from convalescent patients were spike mono-reactive.

The sequencing sample was made of CD4+ T cells from blood, cultured in vitro. The TCR originated in a human donor who had recovered from COVID-19. The genes are TRBV27 and TRBJ1-6, with 7 bases aligning to TRBD1. CDR3 region: CASRLDRANSPLHF. The CDR3 region has the DNA TGTGCCAGCAGACTCGACAGGGCGAATTCACCCCTCCACTTT.